The 21 T cell receptor beta chains given below trace back to one sample, sequenced in a study of T cell responses to AZD1222 COVID-19 vaccine. Here immunoSEQ multiplex PCR was the method, and the copy in TCRdb shows in-frame clones only, minus some. Found here are around 120,000 clones, 80% to 95% of them singletons; the top ten hold approximately 1.2%. The starting material was peripheral blood, obtained 28 days after the second AZD1222 dose. These receptors originate from an adult who received the AZD1222 COVID-19 vaccine.

The chain's CDR3 is CASSLFQGGPYNEQFF. The CDR3 nucleotides are TGTGCCAGCAGTTTATTCCAGGGAGGGCCGTACAATGAGCAGTTCTTC. This chain connects TRBV27 to TRBJ2-1, with TRBD2 matching over 7 bases. V shed 1 base and J 4 bases; nucleotides not matched to a gene: 7. From germline, CDR1 is MNHEY and CDR2 SMNVEV (reference sequence). This CDR3 has 16 residues.

The genes are TRBV19 and TRBJ1-1; D possibly corresponds to TRBD1 (5 bases). Germline CDR1 and CDR2: LNHDA and SQIVND (reference sequence). V lost 7 bases and J lost 0, with 15 bases in between. This CDR3 spans 15 amino acids. CDR3 in DNA: TGTGCCAGTAAAGGTTGGACAAACATGAACACTGAAGCTTTCTTT. Its translation is CASKGWTNMNTEAFF.

This chain connects TRBV4-3 to TRBJ2-5; no firm D call. Germline CDR1 and CDR2: LGHNA and YSLEER. This CDR3 comprises 13 residues. The germline V and J ends were trimmed by 0 bases and 5 bases, with 7 bases remaining between them. CDR3 amino acids: CASSQEFWETQYF. The CDR3 coding sequence is TGCGCCAGCAGCCAAGAATTCTGGGAGACCCAGTACTTC.

The DNA for the CDR3 is TGTGCCATCAGGGAAGAACTAGCGGGAGTTCTCGAGCAGTACTTC. Translated: CAIREELAGVLEQYF. J is TRBJ2-7 and V is TRBV10-3; TRBD2 aligns across 11 bases. The CDR3 extends over 15 amino acids. Trimming removed 6 bases from V and 6 bases from J; junction bases left unmatched: 10. From germline, CDR1 is ENHRY and CDR2 SYGVKD.

The chain employs TRBV30 and TRBJ2-7; D might be TRBD2 (6 bases). V lost 1 base, J lost 2 bases, and 12 bases lay in between. The CDR3 is made up of 14 amino acids. CDR1 is GTSNPN, CDR2 SVGIG, per germline (reference sequence). This CDR3 reads CAWSGGRPPYEQYF. CDR3 DNA sequence: TGTGCCTGGAGTGGGGGGAGGCCCCCCTACGAGCAGTACTTC.

The chain links TRBV27 to TRBJ2-1, with D possibly called TRBD1 or TRBD2 (5 bases each). The CDR3 is 15 amino acids. Per germline, CDR1 MNHEY and CDR2 SMNVEV (reference sequence). Trimming stripped 2 bases from V and 6 bases from J, with 14 bases between. The CDR3 sequence is CASSLNLGDLNEQFF. The CDR3 coding sequence is TGTGCCAGCAGTTTAAACCTTGGGGACCTCAATGAGCAGTTCTTC.

This clone has just one count. This rearrangement joins TRBV29-1 to TRBJ1-1; D is unresolved. CDR1 is SQVTM, CDR2 ANQGSEA, per germline. The CDR3 runs 13 residues. Trimming cost V 7 bases and J 0 bases, with 12 bases left between them. In DNA, the CDR3 is TGCAGCGGCGGAGAGGGATTGAACACTGAAGCTTTCTTT. It codes for CSGGEGLNTEAFF. The variable domain in full, with the rest retrieved from reference TRBV29-1 and TRBJ1-1, is SAVISQKPSRDICQRGTSLTIQCQVDSQVTMMFWYRQQPGQSLTLIATANQGSEATYESGFVIDKFPISRPNLTFSTLTVSNMSPEDSSIYLCSGGEGLNTEAFFGQGTRLTVV.

Remarks on this clone: Germline is not matched at one junction end, which may reflect a read error. The rearrangement links TRBV7-8 to TRBJ1-1; D not certain. The germline V gene encodes CDR1 SGHVS and CDR2 FQNEAQ. The CDR3 is made up of 14 amino acids. The CDR3 region is CASSLRTVNTEAFF. CDR3 sequence (DNA): TGTGCCAGCAGCTTACGGACGGTGAATACTGAAGCTTTCTTT.

The chain recombines TRBV4-2 with TRBJ1-6; 7 bases match TRBD1. The V gene's germline CDR1 is LGHNA and CDR2 YNFKEQ. The CDR3 sequence is 15 residues long. The V gene end was trimmed by 0 bases and the J gene end by 9 bases; junction bases not matched to a gene: 5. CDR3 coding DNA: TGTGCCAGCAGCCAAGATAAGGGGGCCCCTTCACCCCTCCACTTT. This encodes CASSQDKGAPSPLHF.

This clone was found once. The gene calls are TRBV18 and TRBJ2-5, with TRBD1 matching 8 bases. Germline-derived CDR1 and CDR2 are KGHSH and LQKENI. J gave up 5 bases and V 0 bases, and 5 bases lay outside the gene matches. The CDR3 covers 15 residues. DNA of the CDR3: TGTGCCAGCTCACCACCGCAGGGGGCGGGGGAGACCCAGTACTTC. Its protein product is CASSPPQGAGETQYF. The whole variable domain, filled in from reference TRBV18 and TRBJ2-5, reads NAGVMQNPRHLVRRRGQEARLRCSPMKGHSHVYWYRQLPEEGLKFMVYLQKENIIDESGMPKERFSAEFPKEGPSILRIQQVVRGDSAAYFCASSPPQGAGETQYFGPGTRLLVL.

CDR3 sequence (DNA): TGTGCCAGTGGGGGACAGGGATTCTACAATGAGCAGTTCTTC. The encoded protein is CASGGQGFYNEQFF. V is TRBV19 and J is TRBJ2-1; 9 bases line up with TRBD1. The CDR3 runs to 14 residues. Germline V gives CDR1 LNHDA, CDR2 SQIVND (reference sequence). V shed 8 bases, J shed 3 bases, and the junction held 5 bases outside the gene matches.

This chain links TRBV7-2 with TRBJ2-1; D unresolved. There are 15 residues in the CDR3. V was cut by 3 bases and J by 4 bases, with 13 bases left in between. CDR1 is SGHTA, CDR2 FQGNSA, per germline. CDR3 sequence: CASSFTSFSYNEQFF. The CDR3 DNA is TGTGCCAGCAGCTTTACCTCGTTTTCTTACAATGAGCAGTTCTTC.

The rearrangement uses TRBV2 and TRBJ2-7; 11 bases are shared with TRBD1. With 7 bases clipped from V and 2 bases from J, the junction kept 4 bases outside the gene matches. The germline CDR1 and CDR2 sequences are SNHLY and FYNNEI. This CDR3 comprises 14 residues. In DNA form, the CDR3 reads TGTGCCAGCACCCAGGACAGGGGGCCCTACGAGCAGTACTTC. Residues: CASTQDRGPYEQYF.

The chain has TRBV19 and TRBJ1-4, with unresolved D. CDR1 is LNHDA, CDR2 SQIVND, per germline (reference sequence). There are 13 residues in the CDR3. Trimming stripped 2 bases from V and 8 bases from J, with 9 bases between. The CDR3 DNA follows: TGTGCCAGTAGTATAAGGTTTTCGGAAAAACTGTTTTTT. Protein: CASSIRFSEKLFF.

The sample holds a few counts of this clone. The chain carries TRBV7-3 and TRBJ2-2; 10 nucleotides match TRBD1. The germline CDR1 and CDR2 sequences are SGHTA and FQGTGA. V lost 5 bases and J lost 4; bases outside the gene matches: 16. The CDR3 runs 19 residues. The CDR3 region has the DNA TGTGCCAGCAGCCCGCGAGAGGGCGATCGGACAGGGGGCACCGGGGAGCTGTTTTTT. Protein: CASSPREGDRTGGTGELFF.

This clone was seen only once. The chain links TRBV12-3 or TRBV12-4 to TRBJ1-5; D remains ambiguous. The V and J ends lost 2 bases and 5 bases respectively, with 4 bases between them. This CDR3 is built from 12 residues. The CDR3: CASSLSDQPQHF. The CDR3 DNA reads as TGTGCCAGCAGTTTATCTGATCAGCCCCAGCATTTT.

This chain joins TRBV10-3 and TRBJ2-1; a weak D match, TRBD2 (5 bases). The CDR3 is 14 residues long. Trimming pared 2 bases from V and 8 bases from J, leaving 13 bases between. Germline V CDR1 and CDR2: ENHRY, SYGVKD. The CDR3 DNA follows: TGTGCCATCAGTGAGCGAGAGGGCTGGGATGAGCAGTTCTTC. This encodes CAISEREGWDEQFF.

V and J are TRBV7-9 and TRBJ2-1, with D perhaps matching TRBD2 (5 bases). This CDR3 comprises 16 residues. Trimming cost V 5 bases and J 0 bases, with 14 bases left between them. Per germline, CDR1 SEHNR and CDR2 FQNEAQ (reference sequence). The CDR3 is CASSPPQGSSYNEQFF. The CDR3 nucleotides read TGTGCCAGCAGCCCCCCTCAAGGGAGCTCCTACAATGAGCAGTTCTTC.

The rearrangement links TRBV30 to TRBJ1-3; D is perhaps TRBD1 (6 bases). V lost 2 bases, J lost 5 bases, and 13 bases lay in between. This CDR3 is built from 14 residues. CDR1 and CDR2 from the germline V gene are GTSNPN and SVGIG (reference sequence). The CDR3 loop is CAWSRGGRRNTIYF. In DNA form, the CDR3 reads TGTGCCTGGAGTAGGGGGGGGAGGCGAAACACCATATATTTT.

This chain links TRBV14 with TRBJ2-7; 7 bases align to TRBD2. After removal of 0 bases from V and 2 bases from J, the junction contained 16 bases not matched to a gene. Looked up from germline, CDR1 is SGHDN and CDR2 is FVKESK. This CDR3 contains 19 residues. In DNA form, the CDR3 reads TGTGCCAGCAGCCAAGATAGGTTCCGAGAGCGGGAAAGGACCTACGAGCAGTACTTC. It yields the protein CASSQDRFRERERTYEQYF.

The genes are TRBV5-6 and TRBJ2-7; D uncertain. Deletions cut 1 base from V and 1 base from J, with 6 bases between. The CDR3 has 13 residues. Germline-derived CDR1 and CDR2 are SGHDT and YYEEEE. The CDR3 loop is CASSLITSYEQYF. The DNA of the CDR3 is TGTGCCAGCAGCTTGATTACTTCCTACGAGCAGTACTTC.